These 20 T cell receptor beta chains were all obtained from the same sample, sequenced in a study of blood T cell repertoires in COVID-19 (dated by TCRdb to between 2020 and 2021). Library preparation employed the immunoSEQ multiplex PCR assay. The table was pulled from immuneACCESS by TCRdb, which kept in-frame rearrangements only. Such tables lose some clones; where checked, under half of the loss comes from unresolved V genes, and the rest has no known cause. The sample table shows about 140,000 clones, and over 70% are seen once. Of the sample, 40% to 55% falls within the top ten clones. Sequencing was carried out using peripheral blood. All receptors derive from a human donor in a cohort sampled during active COVID-19.

J is TRBJ1-5 and V is TRBV18, with 7 bases identical to TRBD1. This CDR3 region has 20 residues. The trim removed 2 bases at V and 2 bases at J, leaving 18 bases unmatched. The germline CDR1 and CDR2 sequences are KGHSH and LQKENI. The CDR3 region has the DNA TGTGCCAGCTCACCAAGCTCGCGGGGACAGAGCCTCACGGGCAATCAGCCCCAGCATTTT. This sequence encodes CASSPSSRGQSLTGNQPQHF.

This sequence joins TRBV19 and TRBJ2-1; TRBD1 matches at 8 bases. Losses at the gene ends were 5 bases for V and 7 bases for J; bases not matched to a gene: 7. Germline lookup yields CDR1 LNHDA and CDR2 SQIVND (reference sequence). The CDR3 totals 14 residues. CDR3: CASSEQGVGNEQFF. The CDR3 region has the DNA TGTGCCAGTAGTGAACAGGGGGTTGGAAATGAGCAGTTCTTC.

The genes are TRBV7-9 and TRBJ2-7; D unclear. This CDR3 is 13 amino acids long. The germline gives CDR1 SEHNR, CDR2 FQNEAQ (reference sequence). The V and J ends lost 4 bases and 3 bases respectively, with 10 bases between them. CDR3 DNA: TGTGCCAGCAGCTCCTCCACAGTCTACGAGCAGTACGTC. It encodes CASSSSTVYEQYV.

CDR3 loop: CATSDFDQGGTGELFF. Here the CDR3 DNA reads TGTGCCACCAGTGATTTCGATCAGGGCGGCACCGGGGAGCTGTTTTTT. The rearrangement links TRBV24-1 to TRBJ2-2, with D possibly TRBD1 on 5 matching bases. Trimming took 1 base from V and 4 from J, leaving 12 bases between them. CDR3 length: 16 residues. Germline values: CDR1 KGHDR, CDR2 SFDVKD.

V usage is TRBV6-2 or TRBV6-3 and J usage is TRBJ2-7; TRBD1 is a possible D gene (5 bases). CDR1 is MNHEY, CDR2 SVGEGT, per germline. The CDR3 length is 14 residues. CDR3 residues: CASSGRVGSFEQYV. For the CDR3, the DNA is TGTGCCAGCAGTGGCAGGGTGGGGTCCTTCGAGCAGTACGTC.

This clone showed up just once. The chain employs TRBV12-3 or TRBV12-4 and TRBJ1-2; 9 bases map to TRBD1. Trimming removed 5 bases from V and 8 bases from J; junction bases left unmatched: 6. The CDR3 extends over 13 amino acids. CDR3: CASSLWTGEGYTF. The CDR3 DNA sequence: TGTGCCAGCAGTCTATGGACAGGGGAAGGCTACACCTTC.

This clone was seen more than once but under ten times. The rearrangement joins TRBV3-1 (or the pseudogene TRBV3-2) to TRBJ1-1; 11 bases align to TRBD1. V lost 0 bases to trimming and J lost 4 bases; unmatched junction nucleotides: 1. The germline V gene has CDR1 LGHDT and CDR2 YNNKEL (reference sequence). The CDR3 sequence is 15 residues long. This CDR3 is CASSQEGTGGTEAFF. In DNA, the CDR3 is TGTGCCAGCAGCCAAGAAGGGACAGGGGGCACTGAAGCTTTCTTT.

The chain carries TRBV13 and TRBJ2-1; 8 nucleotides match TRBD2. The V gene's germline CDR1 is PRHDT and CDR2 FYEKMQ (reference sequence). The V gene end was trimmed by 1 base and the J gene end by 0 bases; junction bases not matched to a gene: 5. There are 17 residues in the CDR3. The CDR3 sequence is CASSLVSGGGSYNEQFF. The CDR3, as DNA: TGTGCCAGCAGCTTAGTCTCGGGAGGGGGCTCCTACAATGAGCAGTTCTTC.

This sequence joins TRBV7-2 and TRBJ1-1; D ambiguous. CDR1 and CDR2 from the germline V gene are SGHTA and FQGNSA. Trimming pared 5 bases from V and 3 bases from J, leaving 13 bases between. CDR3 length: 14 amino acids. CDR3 coding DNA: TGTGCCAGCAGCCTGCTCCCGGGTTACACTGAAGCTTTCTTT. It codes for CASSLLPGYTEAFF.

The chain recombines TRBV28 with TRBJ2-7; possible D gene TRBD1, 6 bases. The V gene lost 5 bases and the J gene lost 5 bases, with 16 bases spanning the gap. The CDR3 loop spans 14 amino acids. The germline gives CDR1 MDHEN, CDR2 SYDVKM. The CDR3 DNA is TGTGCCAGCAGTCTTGGACAGCCCTACGACGAGCAGTACGTC. Translated, it gives CASSLGQPYDEQYV.

The J gene is TRBJ2-2, the V gene TRBV5-1; the D gene is possibly TRBD1 (6 bases). Germline values: CDR1 SGHRS, CDR2 YFSETQ. Trimming pared 3 bases from V and 5 bases from J, leaving 20 bases between. The CDR3 contains 17 residues. CDR3 loop: CASSYEQGFRLTGELFF. CDR3 DNA: TGCGCCAGCAGCTACGAACAGGGTTTTCGACTTACCGGGGAGCTGTTTTTT.

This clone has more than one count but fewer than ten. The genes are TRBV5-6 and TRBJ1-2; 9 positions agree with TRBD1. Germline V gives CDR1 SGHDT, CDR2 YYEEEE. The CDR3 loop spans 15 amino acids. Trimming removed 5 bases from V and 7 bases from J; junction bases left unmatched: 12. This chain's CDR3 is CASRYRDRVFGGYTF. The CDR3 bases are TGTGCCAGCAGGTACCGGGACAGGGTCTTCGGTGGCTACACCTTC.

The rearrangement links TRBV19 to TRBJ2-3, with 9 bases lining up with TRBD2. Germline V gene sequence: CDR1 LNHDA, CDR2 SQIVND (reference sequence). The CDR3 has 17 amino acids. With V trimmed by 5 bases and J by 8 bases, 17 bases remained unmatched. The CDR3 DNA follows: TGTGCCAGTAGTTCCCTCCGGGGCGGGGGGGGCACAAGTACGCAGTATTTT. It encodes CASSSLRGGGGTSTQYF.

This clone was counted a single time. This chain connects TRBV11-2 to TRBJ2-5; D might be TRBD2 (6 bases). The CDR3 runs 16 residues. With 3 bases removed from V and 5 bases from J, the gap between germline ends came to 19 bases. Germline loops: CDR1 SGHAT, CDR2 FQNNGV. In nucleotides, the CDR3 is TGTGCCAGCAGCTTCTCCCTCGCAGGGAGGAGGGAGACCCAGTACTTC. This sequence encodes CASSFSLAGRRETQYF.

The gene calls are TRBV29-1 and TRBJ1-2; D remains ambiguous. With 2 bases removed from V and 3 bases from J, the gap between germline ends came to 16 bases. The CDR3 is made up of 15 amino acids. Germline CDR1 reads SQVTM; CDR2 reads ANQGSEA. The CDR3 region has the DNA TGCAGCGTTGAATACCTAGGCGGAGGCCACTATGGCTACACCTTC. As protein: CSVEYLGGGHYGYTF.

The count of this clone is one. J is TRBJ2-2 and V is TRBV15; 8 nucleotides line up with TRBD1. Germline CDR1 LNHNV, CDR2 YYDKDF (reference sequence). The CDR3 contains 17 residues. The V segment lost 1 base and the J segment 2 bases; nucleotides outside the gene matches: 6. CDR3 amino acids: CATSRGQGRTNTGELFF. DNA for the CDR3: TGTGCCACCAGCAGAGGACAGGGGAGGACTAACACCGGGGAGCTGTTTTTT. Combining the CDR3 with reference TRBV15 and TRBJ2-2 gives the whole variable domain DAMVIQNPRYQVTQFGKPVTLSCSQTLNHNVMYWYQQKSSQAPKLLFHYYDKDFNNEADTPDNFQSRRPNTSFCFLDIRSPGLGDTAMYLCATSRGQGRTNTGELFFGEGSRLTVL.

The V and J genes are TRBV7-9 and TRBJ1-1; 7 nucleotides line up with TRBD1. The V and J ends lost 5 bases and 0 bases, in that order; junction bases with no gene match: 9. The CDR3 sequence is 16 residues long. Germline CDR1 reads SEHNR; CDR2 reads FQNEAQ (reference sequence). The CDR3 DNA follows: TGTGCCAGCAGCCCCGACAGGGCCTACATGAACACTGAAGCTTTCTTT. Encoded protein: CASSPDRAYMNTEAFF.

The chain joins TRBV15 to TRBJ1-1; 9 nucleotides line up with TRBD1. V lost 0 bases and J lost 10; bases outside the gene matches: 6. CDR3 length: 14 residues. CDR1 is LNHNV, CDR2 YYDKDF, per germline (reference sequence). CDR3 sequence reads: CATSRDEDRGLAFF. The CDR3 DNA sequence: TGTGCCACCAGCAGAGATGAGGACAGGGGTTTAGCTTTCTTT. Full variable domain (remainder filled in from reference TRBV15 and TRBJ1-1): DAMVIQNPRYQVTQFGKPVTLSCSQTLNHNVMYWYQQKSSQAPKLLFHYYDKDFNNEADTPDNFQSRRPNTSFCFLDIRSPGLGDTAMYLCATSRDEDRGLAFFGQGTRLTVV.

This clone is a singleton in its sample. This sequence joins TRBV5-1 and TRBJ1-4; tentatively, D is TRBD1 (5 bases). CDR1 is SGHRS, CDR2 YFSETQ, per germline. Deletions cut 0 bases from V and 4 bases from J, with 10 bases between. The CDR3 runs to 15 residues. The CDR3 DNA reads as TGCGCCAGCAGCTTGGAGGCAGGGCGTAATGAAAAACTGTTTTTT. Translated: CASSLEAGRNEKLFF.

This sequence joins TRBV12-3 or TRBV12-4 and TRBJ1-2; D call uncertain. The CDR3 totals 13 residues. V shed 6 bases and J shed 4 bases, with 12 bases lying between them. CDR3 protein: CASRPEGLYGYTF. The CDR3, as DNA: TGTGCCAGCAGACCCGAGGGTCTCTATGGCTACACCTTC.